This T cell receptor (beta chain) was captured in a study of identical twins. The V segment lost 1 base and the J segment 7 bases; nucleotides outside the gene matches: 8. Germline CDR1 reads DFQATT; CDR2 reads SNEGSKA (reference sequence). CDR3 size: 14 residues. In TCRdb, the 5' RACE reads were re-called with MiXCR into one record per CDR3 protein. The sample holds some 270,000 distinct CDR3 sequences, about 8.5% seen once. A further study also used this sample, focusing on yellow fever vaccine responses in identical twins.

Material: CD8+ T cells sorted from blood. The chain is built from TRBV20-1 and TRBJ2-7, with 9 bases matching TRBD2. The receptor's source is a woman aged 18-29 years in good health. This CDR3 reads CSARALSGREEQYF. Here the CDR3 DNA reads TGCAGTGCTAGAGCCCTTAGCGGGAGAGAGGAGCAGTACTTC.